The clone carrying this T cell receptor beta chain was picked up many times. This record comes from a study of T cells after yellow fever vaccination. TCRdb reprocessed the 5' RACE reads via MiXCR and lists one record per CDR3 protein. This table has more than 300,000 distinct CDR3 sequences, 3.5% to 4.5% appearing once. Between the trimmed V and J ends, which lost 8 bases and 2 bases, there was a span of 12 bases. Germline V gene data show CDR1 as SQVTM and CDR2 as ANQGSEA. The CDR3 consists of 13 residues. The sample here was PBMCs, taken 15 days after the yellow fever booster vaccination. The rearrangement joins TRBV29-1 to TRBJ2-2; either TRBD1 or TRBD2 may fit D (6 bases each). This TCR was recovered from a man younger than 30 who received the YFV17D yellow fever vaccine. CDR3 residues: CSIGGPNTGELFF. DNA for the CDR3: TGCAGCATTGGGGGGCCCAACACCGGGGAGCTGTTTTTT.